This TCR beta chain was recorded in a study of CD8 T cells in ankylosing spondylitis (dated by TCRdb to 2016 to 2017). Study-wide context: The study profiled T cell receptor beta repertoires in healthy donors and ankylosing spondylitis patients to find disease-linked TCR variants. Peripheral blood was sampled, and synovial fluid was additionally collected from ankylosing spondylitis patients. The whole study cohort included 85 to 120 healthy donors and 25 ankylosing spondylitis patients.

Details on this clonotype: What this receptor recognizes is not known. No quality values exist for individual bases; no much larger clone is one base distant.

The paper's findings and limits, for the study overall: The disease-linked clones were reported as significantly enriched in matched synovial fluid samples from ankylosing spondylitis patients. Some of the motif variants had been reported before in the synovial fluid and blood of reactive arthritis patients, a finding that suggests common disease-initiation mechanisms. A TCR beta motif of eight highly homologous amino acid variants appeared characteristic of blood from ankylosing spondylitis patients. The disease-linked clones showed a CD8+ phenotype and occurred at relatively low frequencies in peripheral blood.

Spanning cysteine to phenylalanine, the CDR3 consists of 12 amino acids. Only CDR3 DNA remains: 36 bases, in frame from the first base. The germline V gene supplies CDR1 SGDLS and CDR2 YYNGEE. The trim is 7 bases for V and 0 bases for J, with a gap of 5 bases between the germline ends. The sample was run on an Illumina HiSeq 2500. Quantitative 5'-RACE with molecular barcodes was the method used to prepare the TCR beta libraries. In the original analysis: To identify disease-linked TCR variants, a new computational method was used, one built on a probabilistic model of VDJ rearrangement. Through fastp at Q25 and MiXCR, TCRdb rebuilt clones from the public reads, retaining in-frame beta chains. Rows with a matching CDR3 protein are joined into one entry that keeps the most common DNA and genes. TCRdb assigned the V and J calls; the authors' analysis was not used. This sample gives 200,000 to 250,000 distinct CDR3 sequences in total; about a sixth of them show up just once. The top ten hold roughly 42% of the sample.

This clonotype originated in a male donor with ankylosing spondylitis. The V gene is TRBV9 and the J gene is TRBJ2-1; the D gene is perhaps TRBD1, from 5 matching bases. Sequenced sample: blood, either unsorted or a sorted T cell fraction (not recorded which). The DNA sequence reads TGTGCCAGCCAGGGCTCCTACAATGAGCAGTTCTTC. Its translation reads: CASQGSYNEQFF.